This T cell receptor beta chain was identified in a study of tumor and adjacent non-tumor tissue in lung cancer. A modified ARM-PCR protocol with three rounds of nested PCR amplified TCRbeta. TCRdb reprocessed the multiplex PCR reads with MiXCR, giving one entry per CDR3 protein. The profile shows 220,000 or so distinct CDR3 sequences, roughly 70% of them singletons. Study observations and caveats: Higher tumor TCR diversity was associated with shorter survival.

Regarding this clonotype: The antigen is not known. This may come from a read error, since a much larger clone is one base off.

This CDR3 contains 15 residues. V lost 1 base and J 0 bases, leaving 12 bases between the germline ends. The germline gives CDR1 DFQATT, CDR2 SNEGSKA (reference sequence). RNA was extracted from bulk tissue without any cell sorting. Between August and November 2014, newly diagnosed, chemotherapy-naive lung cancer patients underwent thoracic surgery in China. The TCR comes from a man in his 60s with non-small cell lung cancer. The chain recombines TRBV20-1 with TRBJ1-2, with D unresolved. Sequencing was carried out using lung tumor tissue. Written as DNA, the CDR3 is TGCAGTGCTAGAGGTGCCTTCTATCCTAACTATGGCTACACCTTC. Amino acid sequence: CSARGAFYPNYGYTF.